This T cell receptor (beta chain) was profiled in a study of T-cell memory formation after mild COVID-19. In regard to this clonotype: The antigen remains unidentified.

Points from the study as a whole: Clones contracting over day 15 to 85 were CD4/CD8 balanced, with later expanders leaning CD4+. Within pre-infection memory, some responding clones were found, suggesting cross-reactive memory joined.

A single record per CDR3 protein comes from TCRdb applying MiXCR to the 5' RACE reads. The sample lists roughly 260,000 distinct CDR3 sequences; roughly 15% were seen once. The V end was cut by 4 bases, the J end by 0 bases, with 9 bases between. Germline CDR1 is SGHNT and CDR2 is YYREEE (reference sequence). The CDR3 length is 14 residues. This chain links TRBV5-4 with TRBJ2-3; D is undetermined. The sequence came from a man between 18 and 35 years old who had mild COVID-19 (a few samples of this study predate the infection). Cell type and time point are not known. The sample consisted of PBMCs or a T cell subset sorted from them (not recorded which). CDR3 sequence (DNA): TGTGCCAGCAGCGCCCAAGCTAGCACAGATACGCAGTATTTT. It codes for CASSAQASTDTQYF.